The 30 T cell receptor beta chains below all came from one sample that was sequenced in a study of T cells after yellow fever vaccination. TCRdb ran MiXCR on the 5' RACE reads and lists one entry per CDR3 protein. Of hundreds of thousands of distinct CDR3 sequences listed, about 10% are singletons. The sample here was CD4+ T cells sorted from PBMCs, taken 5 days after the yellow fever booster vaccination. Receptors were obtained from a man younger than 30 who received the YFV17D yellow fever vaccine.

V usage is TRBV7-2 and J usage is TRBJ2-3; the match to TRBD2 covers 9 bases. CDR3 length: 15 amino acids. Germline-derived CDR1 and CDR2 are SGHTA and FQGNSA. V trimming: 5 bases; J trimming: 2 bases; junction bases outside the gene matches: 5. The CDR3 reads CASSPLAGHTDTQYF. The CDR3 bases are TGTGCCAGCAGCCCTCTAGCGGGGCACACAGATACGCAGTATTTT.

The CDR3 nucleotides read TGTGCCAGCAGCCAAGGGTTTGGAAACACCATATATTTT. This encodes CASSQGFGNTIYF. V usage is TRBV11-2 and J usage is TRBJ1-3; D not resolved. V lost 5 bases and J 3 bases, leaving 8 bases between the germline ends. Germline assignment: CDR1 SGHAT and CDR2 FQNNGV. The CDR3 has 13 amino acids.

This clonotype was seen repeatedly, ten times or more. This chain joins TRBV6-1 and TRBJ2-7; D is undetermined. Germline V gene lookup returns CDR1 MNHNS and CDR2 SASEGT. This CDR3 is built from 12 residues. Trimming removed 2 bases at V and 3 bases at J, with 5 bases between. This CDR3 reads CASSELRYEQYV. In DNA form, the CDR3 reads TGTGCCAGCAGTGAACTCCGCTACGAGCAGTACGTC.

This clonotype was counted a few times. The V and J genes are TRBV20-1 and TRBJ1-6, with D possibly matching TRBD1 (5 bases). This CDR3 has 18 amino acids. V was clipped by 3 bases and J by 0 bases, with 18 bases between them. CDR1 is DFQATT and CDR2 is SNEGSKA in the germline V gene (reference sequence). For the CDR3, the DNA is TGCAGTGCTAGCGGGACGGGTTTTCCAAGCTCCTATAATTCACCCCTCCACTTT. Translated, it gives CSASGTGFPSSYNSPLHF.

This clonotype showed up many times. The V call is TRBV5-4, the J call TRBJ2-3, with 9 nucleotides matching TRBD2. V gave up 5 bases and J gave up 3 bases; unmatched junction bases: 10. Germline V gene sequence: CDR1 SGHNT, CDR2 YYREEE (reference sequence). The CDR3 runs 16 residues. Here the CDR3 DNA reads TGTGCCAGCAGTCCGGCCGGGACTAGCCAGACAGATACGCAGTATTTT. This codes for CASSPAGTSQTDTQYF. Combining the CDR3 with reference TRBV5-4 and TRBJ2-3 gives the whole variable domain ETGVTQSPTHLIKTRGQQVTLRCSSQSGHNTVSWYQQALGQGPQFIFQYYREEENGRGNFPPRFSGLQFPNYSSELNVNALELDDSALYLCASSPAGTSQTDTQYFGPGTRLTVL.

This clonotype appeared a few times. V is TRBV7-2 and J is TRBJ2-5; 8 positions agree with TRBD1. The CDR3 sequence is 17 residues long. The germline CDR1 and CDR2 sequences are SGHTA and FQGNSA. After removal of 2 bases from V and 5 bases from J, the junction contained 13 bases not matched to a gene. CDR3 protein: CASSLKGPGGVRETQYF. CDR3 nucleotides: TGTGCCAGCAGCTTAAAGGGGCCAGGGGGCGTGCGGGAGACCCAGTACTTC.

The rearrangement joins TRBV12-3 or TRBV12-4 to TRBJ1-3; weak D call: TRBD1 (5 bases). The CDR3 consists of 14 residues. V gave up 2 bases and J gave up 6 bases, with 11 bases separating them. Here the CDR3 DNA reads TGTGCCAGCAGTTTAATGGAGGGGACAAACACCATATATTTT. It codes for CASSLMEGTNTIYF.

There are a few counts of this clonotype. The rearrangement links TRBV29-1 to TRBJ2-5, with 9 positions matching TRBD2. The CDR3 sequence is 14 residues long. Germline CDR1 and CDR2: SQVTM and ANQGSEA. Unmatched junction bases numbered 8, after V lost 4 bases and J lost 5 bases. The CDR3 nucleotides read TGCAGCGTTGCGTACCAAAGCGGGGGGGAGACCCAGTACTTC. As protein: CSVAYQSGGETQYF.

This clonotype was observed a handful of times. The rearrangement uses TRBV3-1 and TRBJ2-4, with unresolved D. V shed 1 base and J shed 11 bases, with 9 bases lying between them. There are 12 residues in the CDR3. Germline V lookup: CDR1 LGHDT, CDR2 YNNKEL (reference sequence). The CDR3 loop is CASSQGEVVQYF. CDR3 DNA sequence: TGTGCCAGCAGCCAAGGGGAAGTCGTTCAGTACTTC.

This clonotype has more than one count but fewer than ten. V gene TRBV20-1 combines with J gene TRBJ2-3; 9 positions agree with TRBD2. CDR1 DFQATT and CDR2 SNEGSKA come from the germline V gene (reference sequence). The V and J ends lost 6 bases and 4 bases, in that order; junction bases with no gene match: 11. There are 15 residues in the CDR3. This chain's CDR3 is CSAPWAGGPPDTQYF. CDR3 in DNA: TGCAGTGCCCCCTGGGCGGGGGGGCCACCAGATACGCAGTATTTT.

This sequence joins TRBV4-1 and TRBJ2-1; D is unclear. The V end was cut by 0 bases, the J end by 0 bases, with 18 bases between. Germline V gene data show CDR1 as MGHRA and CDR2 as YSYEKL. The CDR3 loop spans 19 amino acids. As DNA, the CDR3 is TGCGCCAGCAGCCAAGATCTCGTCTCTCCTATTAGCTCCTACAATGAGCAGTTCTTC. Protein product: CASSQDLVSPISSYNEQFF.

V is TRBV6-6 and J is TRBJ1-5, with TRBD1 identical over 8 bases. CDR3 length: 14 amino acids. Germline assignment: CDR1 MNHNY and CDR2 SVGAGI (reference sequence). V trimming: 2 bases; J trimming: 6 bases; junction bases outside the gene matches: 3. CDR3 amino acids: CASSYGQGGQPQHF. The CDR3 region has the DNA TGTGCCAGCAGTTACGGACAGGGAGGTCAGCCCCAGCATTTT.

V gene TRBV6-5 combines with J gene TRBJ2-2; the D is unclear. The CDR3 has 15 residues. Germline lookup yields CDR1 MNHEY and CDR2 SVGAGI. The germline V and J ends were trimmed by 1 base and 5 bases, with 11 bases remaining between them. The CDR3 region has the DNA TGTGCCAGCAGTTACTGGCAGGAAAAAACCGGGGAGCTGTTTTTT. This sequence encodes CASSYWQEKTGELFF.

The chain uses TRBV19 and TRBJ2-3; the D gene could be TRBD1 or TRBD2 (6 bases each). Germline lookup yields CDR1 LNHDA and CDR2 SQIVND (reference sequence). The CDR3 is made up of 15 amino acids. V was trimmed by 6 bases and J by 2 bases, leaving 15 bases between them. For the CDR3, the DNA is TGTGCCAGTAGGCCTCCGGGGGCCCACACAGATACGCAGTATTTT. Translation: CASRPPGAHTDTQYF.

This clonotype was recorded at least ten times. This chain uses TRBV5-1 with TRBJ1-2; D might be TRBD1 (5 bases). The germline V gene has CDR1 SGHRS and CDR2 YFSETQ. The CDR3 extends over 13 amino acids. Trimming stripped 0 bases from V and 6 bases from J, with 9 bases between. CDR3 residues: CASSLGGDHGYTF. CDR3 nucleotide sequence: TGCGCCAGCAGCTTGGGAGGGGACCATGGCTACACCTTC.

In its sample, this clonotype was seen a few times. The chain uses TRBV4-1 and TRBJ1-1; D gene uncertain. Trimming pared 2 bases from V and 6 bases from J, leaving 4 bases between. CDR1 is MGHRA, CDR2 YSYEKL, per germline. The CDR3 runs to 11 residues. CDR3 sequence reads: CASSQRAEAFF. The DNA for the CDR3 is TGCGCCAGCAGCCAACGGGCTGAAGCTTTCTTT.

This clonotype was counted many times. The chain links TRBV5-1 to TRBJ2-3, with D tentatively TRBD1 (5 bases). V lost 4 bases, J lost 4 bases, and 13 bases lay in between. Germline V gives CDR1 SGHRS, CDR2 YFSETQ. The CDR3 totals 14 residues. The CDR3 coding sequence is TGCGCCAGCAGCCCGGCCGGACATCCAGATACGCAGTATTTT. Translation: CASSPAGHPDTQYF.

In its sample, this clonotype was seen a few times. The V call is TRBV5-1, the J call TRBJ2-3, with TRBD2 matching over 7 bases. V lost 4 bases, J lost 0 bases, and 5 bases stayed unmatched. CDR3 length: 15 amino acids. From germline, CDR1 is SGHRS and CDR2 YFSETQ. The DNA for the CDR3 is TGCGCCAGCAGCCAACTAGCGATCAGCACAGATACGCAGTATTTT. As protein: CASSQLAISTDTQYF.

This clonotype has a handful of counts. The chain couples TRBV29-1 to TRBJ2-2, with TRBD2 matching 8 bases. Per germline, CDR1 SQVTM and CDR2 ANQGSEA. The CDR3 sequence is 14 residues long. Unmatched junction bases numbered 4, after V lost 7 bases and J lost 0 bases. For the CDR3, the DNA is TGCAGCGCCCGGGGGGGACCGAACACCGGGGAGCTGTTTTTT. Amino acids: CSARGGPNTGELFF.

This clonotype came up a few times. The CDR3 here is CASSPLAADEQFF. Here the CDR3 DNA reads TGCGCCAGCAGCCCCTTAGCGGCCGATGAGCAGTTCTTC. The chain joins TRBV10-1 to TRBJ2-1, with TRBD2 as a possible D gene (6 bases). Between the trimmed V and J ends, which lost 6 bases and 8 bases, there was a span of 14 bases. Looked up from germline, CDR1 is WNHNN and CDR2 is SYGVQD (reference sequence). CDR3 length equals 13 residues.

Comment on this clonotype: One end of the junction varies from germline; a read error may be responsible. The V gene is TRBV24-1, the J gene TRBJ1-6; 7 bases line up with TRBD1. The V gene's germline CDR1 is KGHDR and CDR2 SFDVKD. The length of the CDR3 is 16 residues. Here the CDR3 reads CATSGSSDRAYSRLHF. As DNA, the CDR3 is TGTGCCACCAGTGGTTCGAGCGACAGGGCCTATTCACGCCTCCACTTT.

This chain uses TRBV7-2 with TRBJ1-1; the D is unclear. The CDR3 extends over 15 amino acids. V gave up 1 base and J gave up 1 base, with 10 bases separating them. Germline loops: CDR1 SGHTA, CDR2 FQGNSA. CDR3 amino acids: CASSLGLTQNTEAFF. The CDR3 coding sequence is TGTGCCAGCAGCTTAGGGTTGACTCAGAACACTGAAGCTTTCTTT.

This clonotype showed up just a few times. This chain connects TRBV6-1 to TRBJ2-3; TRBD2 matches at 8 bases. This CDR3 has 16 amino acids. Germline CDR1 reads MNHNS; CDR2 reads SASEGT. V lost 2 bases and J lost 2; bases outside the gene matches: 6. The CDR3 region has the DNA TGTGCCAGCAGTGAAAATAAGCGGGGGTTCACAGATACGCAGTATTTT. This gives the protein CASSENKRGFTDTQYF.

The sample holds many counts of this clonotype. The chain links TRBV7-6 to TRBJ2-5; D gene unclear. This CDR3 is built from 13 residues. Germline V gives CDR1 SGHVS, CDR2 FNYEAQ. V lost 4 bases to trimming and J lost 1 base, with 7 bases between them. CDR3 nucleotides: TGTGCCAGCAGCTCGTCTCCCCAAGAGACCCAGTACTTC. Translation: CASSSSPQETQYF.

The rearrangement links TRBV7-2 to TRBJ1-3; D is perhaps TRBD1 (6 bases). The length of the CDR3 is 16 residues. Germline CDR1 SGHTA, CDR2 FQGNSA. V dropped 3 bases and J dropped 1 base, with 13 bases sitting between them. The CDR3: CASSFGGQWSGNTIYF. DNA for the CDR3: TGTGCCAGCAGCTTCGGGGGGCAGTGGTCTGGAAACACCATATATTTT.

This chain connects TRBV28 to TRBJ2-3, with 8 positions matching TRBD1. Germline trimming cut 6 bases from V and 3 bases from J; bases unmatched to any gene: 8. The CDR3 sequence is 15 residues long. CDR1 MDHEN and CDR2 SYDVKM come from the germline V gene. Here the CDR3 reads CASRTQGAGTDTQYF. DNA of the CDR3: TGTGCCAGCAGAACCCAGGGGGCTGGGACAGATACGCAGTATTTT. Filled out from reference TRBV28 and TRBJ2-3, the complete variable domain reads DVKVTQSSRYLVKRTGEKVFLECVQDMDHENMFWYRQDPGLGLRLIYFSYDVKMKEKGDIPEGYSVSREKKERFSLILESASTNQTSMYLCASRTQGAGTDTQYFGPGTRLTVL.

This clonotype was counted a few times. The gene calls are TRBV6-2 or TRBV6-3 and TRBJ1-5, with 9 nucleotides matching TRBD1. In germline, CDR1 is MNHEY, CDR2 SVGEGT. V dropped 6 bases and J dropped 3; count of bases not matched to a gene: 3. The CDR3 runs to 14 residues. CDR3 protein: CASRSQGANQPQHF. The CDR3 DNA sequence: TGTGCCAGCAGATCACAGGGGGCCAATCAGCCCCAGCATTTT.

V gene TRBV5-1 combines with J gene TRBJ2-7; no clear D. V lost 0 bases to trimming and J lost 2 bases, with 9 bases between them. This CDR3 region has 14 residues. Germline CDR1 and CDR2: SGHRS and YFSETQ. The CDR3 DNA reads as TGCGCCAGCAGCTTGGCCGTGGTCCCCTACGAGCAGTACTTC. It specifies CASSLAVVPYEQYF.

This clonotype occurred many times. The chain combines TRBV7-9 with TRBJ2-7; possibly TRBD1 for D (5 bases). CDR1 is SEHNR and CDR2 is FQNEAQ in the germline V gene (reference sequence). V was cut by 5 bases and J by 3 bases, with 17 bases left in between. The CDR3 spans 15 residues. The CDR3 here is CASSNTGTDGYEQYF. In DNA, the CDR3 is TGTGCCAGCAGCAACACAGGAACCGATGGCTACGAGCAGTACTTC.

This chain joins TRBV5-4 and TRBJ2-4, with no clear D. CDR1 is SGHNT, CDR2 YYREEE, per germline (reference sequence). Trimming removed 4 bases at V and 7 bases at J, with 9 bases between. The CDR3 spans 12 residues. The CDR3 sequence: CASSPSGNIQYF. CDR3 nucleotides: TGTGCCAGCAGCCCATCCGGGAACATTCAGTACTTC.